What follows are 16 T cell receptor beta chains derived from one specimen sequenced in a study of cytomegalovirus exposure and HLA in healthy donors. PCR used 60 Vbeta primers and 13 Jbeta primers. Sequencing was performed with immunoSEQ multiplex PCR; in TCRdb, only in-frame clones are kept and a portion is missing. Here the sample spans around 200,000 clones, 82% being singletons. Sequencing was done on a sample of PBMCs. Receptor source: a woman aged 40 to 50 in good health and CMV-seronegative.

The chain carries TRBV28 and TRBJ1-2; D might be TRBD1 (5 bases). Germline V gene lookup returns CDR1 MDHEN and CDR2 SYDVKM. The CDR3 is 14 amino acids. Trimming stripped 4 bases from V and 2 bases from J, with 11 bases between. CDR3 sequence: CASSSGNHNYGYTF. The CDR3 coding sequence is TGTGCCAGCAGTTCAGGGAATCACAACTATGGCTACACCTTC.

This chain links TRBV2 with TRBJ2-7; maybe TRBD2 (6 bases). The CDR3 spans 13 residues. CDR1 is SNHLY and CDR2 is FYNNEI in the germline V gene. Trimming took 7 bases from V and 4 from J, leaving 14 bases between them. CDR3 region: CASNGGTNYEQYF. CDR3 DNA: TGTGCCAGCAACGGCGGGACGAATTACGAGCAGTACTTC.

The gene calls are TRBV4-1 and TRBJ2-2; tentative D call: TRBD1 (6 bases). Trimming removed 0 bases at V and 7 bases at J, with 15 bases between. The CDR3 covers 16 residues. Germline V gene data show CDR1 as MGHRA and CDR2 as YSYEKL. The CDR3 loop reads CASSQDGSGTFGELFF. For the CDR3, the DNA is TGCGCCAGCAGCCAAGATGGCTCCGGGACATTCGGGGAGCTGTTTTTT.

This clone came up a few times. This chain connects TRBV2 to TRBJ2-7; 7 bases agree with TRBD1. V dropped 8 bases and J dropped 0; count of bases not matched to a gene: 7. CDR1 SNHLY and CDR2 FYNNEI come from the germline V gene. The CDR3 covers 14 residues. CDR3 nucleotides: TGTGCCAGCCGTGGACAGGTGTACTCCTACGAGCAGTACTTC. It specifies CASRGQVYSYEQYF. The full variable domain, rest sourced from reference TRBV2 and TRBJ2-7, is EPEVTQTPSHQVTQMGQEVILRCVPISNHLYFYWYRQILGQKVEFLVSFYNNEISEKSEIFDDQFSVERPDGSNFTLKIRSTKLEDSAMYFCASRGQVYSYEQYFGPGTRLTVT.

This chain uses TRBV29-1 with TRBJ2-7; 14 positions agree with TRBD2. The CDR3 runs 15 residues. The germline gives CDR1 SQVTM, CDR2 ANQGSEA. The CDR3 sequence is CSAKLTSGREGEQYF. The CDR3 DNA reads as TGCAGTGCAAAGTTGACTAGCGGGAGGGAGGGCGAGCAGTACTTC.

The chain combines TRBV27 with TRBJ2-1, with 8 positions matching TRBD1. Germline trimming cut 6 bases from V and 5 bases from J; bases unmatched to any gene: 12. The CDR3 runs to 16 residues. The germline V gene has CDR1 MNHEY and CDR2 SMNVEV (reference sequence). This CDR3 reads CASSLLGTGRNNEQFF. DNA for the CDR3: TGTGCCAGCAGCTTACTCGGGACAGGTCGAAACAATGAGCAGTTCTTC.

The chain has TRBV4-1 and TRBJ2-6, with a tentative D call TRBD1 (6 bases). V was cut by 6 bases and J by 2 bases, with 11 bases left in between. Germline values: CDR1 MGHRA, CDR2 YSYEKL. There are 15 residues in the CDR3. The CDR3 sequence: CASSSQGTGANVLTF. DNA for the CDR3: TGCGCCAGCAGTTCACAGGGAACTGGGGCCAACGTCCTGACTTTC.

The chain recombines TRBV4-1 with TRBJ2-1; D might be TRBD1 (6 bases). Germline CDR1 reads MGHRA; CDR2 reads YSYEKL. The CDR3 consists of 16 residues. Trimming removed 3 bases at V and 6 bases at J, with 18 bases between. DNA for the CDR3: TGCGCCAGCAGCCAGTCTGGAACAGGGCCGGCCAATGAGCAGTTCTTC. This translates into CASSQSGTGPANEQFF.

The chain employs TRBV9 and TRBJ2-2; no firm D call. Germline lookup yields CDR1 SGDLS and CDR2 YYNGEE. The CDR3 loop spans 15 amino acids. The ends were cut back, 0 bases at V and 4 bases at J, with 10 bases in the middle. The CDR3 loop is CASSVDPGRTGELFF. CDR3 sequence (DNA): TGTGCCAGCAGCGTAGACCCAGGCCGCACCGGGGAGCTGTTTTTT.

The V call is TRBV18, the J call TRBJ2-5; 11 bases agree with TRBD1. The CDR3 is made up of 15 amino acids. The germline V gene encodes CDR1 KGHSH and CDR2 LQKENI. The ends lost 8 bases at V and 4 bases at J; junction bases unmatched: 9. CDR3 in DNA: TGTGCCAGCACCGGACAGGGGGCACGGGTAGAGACCCAGTACTTC. Its protein product is CASTGQGARVETQYF.

The genes are TRBV4-1 and TRBJ1-2, with D possibly matching TRBD1 (5 bases). Germline-derived CDR1 and CDR2 are MGHRA and YSYEKL. The CDR3 is 12 amino acids. Trimming cost V 3 bases and J 6 bases, with 8 bases left between them. For the CDR3, the DNA is TGCGCCAGCAGCCACGGGGGAAATGGCTACACCTTC. This encodes CASSHGGNGYTF.

The chain is built from TRBV4-2 and TRBJ2-7, with TRBD2 matching 7 bases. J gave up 3 bases and V 4 bases, and 18 bases lay outside the gene matches. The CDR3 covers 18 residues. From germline, CDR1 is LGHNA and CDR2 YNFKEQ. This CDR3 reads CASSPTMSQAGVVYEQYF. The CDR3 DNA follows: TGTGCCAGCAGCCCGACAATGTCCCAGGCGGGAGTCGTCTACGAGCAGTACTTC.

This CDR3 is CASSDRGTEAFF. The CDR3 DNA reads TGTGCCAGCAGTGACAGGGGAACTGAAGCTTTCTTT. V usage is TRBV6-6 and J usage is TRBJ1-1, with 8 bases fitting TRBD1. The germline V gene encodes CDR1 MNHNY and CDR2 SVGAGI (reference sequence). Germline trimming cut 5 bases from V and 5 bases from J; bases unmatched to any gene: 1. The CDR3 length is 12 residues.

Only one count was recorded for this clone. CDR3 nucleotides: TGTGCCAGTGGCTCGACAGGATGGAACACTGAAGCTTTCTTT. It codes for CASGSTGWNTEAFF. The genes are TRBV6-1 and TRBJ1-1; perhaps TRBD1 as D (6 bases). Looked up from germline, CDR1 is MNHNS and CDR2 is SASEGT. Trimming pared 9 bases from V and 1 base from J, leaving 15 bases between. This CDR3 comprises 14 residues.

This chain links TRBV5-1 with TRBJ2-7; 7 nucleotides align to TRBD2. The germline CDR1 and CDR2 sequences are SGHRS and YFSETQ. The CDR3 covers 16 residues. The J segment lost 2 bases and the V segment lost 6 bases, leaving 14 bases of the junction unmatched. The CDR3 spells CASTKTTSYSPYEQYF. The DNA of the CDR3 is TGCGCCAGCACCAAAACGACTAGCTACAGTCCCTACGAGCAGTACTTC.

V gene TRBV29-1 combines with J gene TRBJ1-1; 8 nucleotides match TRBD1. With V trimmed by 0 bases and J by 4 bases, 16 bases remained unmatched. Germline V gene sequence: CDR1 SQVTM, CDR2 ANQGSEA. This CDR3 is built from 18 residues. CDR3 loop: CSVEDLLGGQGAGTEAFF. Here the CDR3 DNA reads TGCAGCGTTGAAGATCTTTTAGGGGGCCAGGGGGCAGGCACTGAAGCTTTCTTT.